This T cell receptor (beta chain) derives from a study of T-cell reconstitution after alpha-beta-depleted transplantation in children. Unique molecular identifiers were used in preparing the TCRbeta library. TCRdb passed the PCR reads through MiXCR, listing each CDR3 protein once. The sample has hundreds of thousands of distinct CDR3 sequences; around 15% are singletons. This clonotype has a handful of counts. No antigen is known for it. The study's findings and limits: At the one-year point after transplant, T-cell counts and TCRbeta diversity were found to come mostly from T cells that had been newly produced. There were reportedly several hundred expanded graft clones from which alpha-beta T cells came about two months after transplant.

The CDR3 runs to 16 residues. J gave up 2 bases and V 0 bases, and 5 bases lay outside the gene matches. Looked up from germline, CDR1 is MGHRA and CDR2 is YSYEKL. The clonotype originates from a male patient younger than 18 who had a stem cell transplant for acute lymphoblastic leukemia, so the T cells may come from the graft donor. This specimen was PBMCs, mostly from graft donor cells, taken 360 days after TCRalphabeta/CD19-depleted stem cell transplant. The V and J genes are TRBV4-1 and TRBJ2-3, with 7 bases identical to TRBD2. DNA for the CDR3: TGCGCCAGCAGCCAAGACACGGGAGGTTTCACAGATACGCAGTATTTT. The encoded protein is CASSQDTGGFTDTQYF.